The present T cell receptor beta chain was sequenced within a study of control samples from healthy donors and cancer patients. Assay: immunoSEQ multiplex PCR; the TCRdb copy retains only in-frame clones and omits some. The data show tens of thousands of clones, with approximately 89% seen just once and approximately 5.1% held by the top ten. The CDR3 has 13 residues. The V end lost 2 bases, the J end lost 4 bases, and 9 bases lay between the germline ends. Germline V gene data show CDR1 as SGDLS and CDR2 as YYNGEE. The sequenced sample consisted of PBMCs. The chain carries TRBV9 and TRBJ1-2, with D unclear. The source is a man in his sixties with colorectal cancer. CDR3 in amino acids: CASSVADTYGYTF. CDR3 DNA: TGTGCCAGCAGCGTGGCAGACACCTATGGCTACACCTTC.